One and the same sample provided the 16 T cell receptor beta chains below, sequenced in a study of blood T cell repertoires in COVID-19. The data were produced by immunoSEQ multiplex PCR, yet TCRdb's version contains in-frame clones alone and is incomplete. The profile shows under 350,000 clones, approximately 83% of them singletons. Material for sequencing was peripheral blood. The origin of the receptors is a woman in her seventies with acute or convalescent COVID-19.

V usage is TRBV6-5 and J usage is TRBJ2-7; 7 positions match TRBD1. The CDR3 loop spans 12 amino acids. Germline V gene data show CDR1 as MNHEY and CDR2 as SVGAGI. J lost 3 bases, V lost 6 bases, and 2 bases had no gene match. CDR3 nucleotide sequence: TGTGCCAGCAGATCAGGGGGCTACGAGCAGTACTTC. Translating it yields CASRSGGYEQYF.

CDR3 sequence: CASSSGVSYTF. CDR3 DNA sequence: TGTGCCAGCAGCTCCGGGGTCTCCTACACCTTC. The rearrangement joins TRBV7-9 to TRBJ1-2; D is undetermined. Germline-derived CDR1 and CDR2 are SEHNR and FQNEAQ (reference sequence). The CDR3 spans 11 residues. V lost 4 bases to trimming and J lost 10 bases, with 10 bases between them.

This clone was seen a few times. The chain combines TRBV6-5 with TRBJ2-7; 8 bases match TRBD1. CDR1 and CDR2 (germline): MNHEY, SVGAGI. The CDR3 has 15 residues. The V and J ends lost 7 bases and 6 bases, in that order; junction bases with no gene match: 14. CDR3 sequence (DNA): TGTGCCAGCACCTCCCCAGACGGGACAGGCGGCGAGCAGTACTTC. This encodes CASTSPDGTGGEQYF.

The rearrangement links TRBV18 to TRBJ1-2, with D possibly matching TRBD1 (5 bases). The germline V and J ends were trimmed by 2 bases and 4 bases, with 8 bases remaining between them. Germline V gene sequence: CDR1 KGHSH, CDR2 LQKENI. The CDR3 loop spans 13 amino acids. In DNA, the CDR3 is TGTGCCAGCTCACCATCAGGGCTCTATGGCTACACCTTC. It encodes CASSPSGLYGYTF.

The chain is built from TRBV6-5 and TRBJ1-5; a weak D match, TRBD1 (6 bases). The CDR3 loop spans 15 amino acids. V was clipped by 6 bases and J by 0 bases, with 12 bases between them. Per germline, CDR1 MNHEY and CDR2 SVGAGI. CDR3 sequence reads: CASRQTGYSNQPQHF. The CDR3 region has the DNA TGTGCCAGCAGGCAAACAGGGTATAGCAATCAGCCCCAGCATTTT.

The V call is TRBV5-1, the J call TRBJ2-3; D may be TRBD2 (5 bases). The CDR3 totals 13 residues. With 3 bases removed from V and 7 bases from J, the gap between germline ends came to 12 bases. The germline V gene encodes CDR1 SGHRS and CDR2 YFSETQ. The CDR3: CASSWRETNTQYF. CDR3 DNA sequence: TGCGCCAGCAGCTGGAGAGAGACTAATACGCAGTATTTT. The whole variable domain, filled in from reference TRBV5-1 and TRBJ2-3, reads KAGVTQTPRYLIKTRGQQVTLSCSPISGHRSVSWYQQTPGQGLQFLFEYFSETQRNKGNFPGRFSGRQFSNSRSEMNVSTLELGDSALYLCASSWRETNTQYFGPGTRLTVL.

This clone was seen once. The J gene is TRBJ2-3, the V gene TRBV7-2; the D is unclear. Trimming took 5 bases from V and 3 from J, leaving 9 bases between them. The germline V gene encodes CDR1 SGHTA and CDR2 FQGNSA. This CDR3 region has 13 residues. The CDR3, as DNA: TGTGCCAGCAGCCTAGGGCTGACAGATACGCAGTATTTT. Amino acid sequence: CASSLGLTDTQYF.

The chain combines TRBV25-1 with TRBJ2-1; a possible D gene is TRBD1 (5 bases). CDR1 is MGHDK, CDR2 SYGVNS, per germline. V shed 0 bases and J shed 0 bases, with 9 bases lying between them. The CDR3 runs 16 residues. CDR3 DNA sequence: TGTGCCAGCAGTGAATACAGGGTCTCCTCCTACAATGAGCAGTTCTTC. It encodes CASSEYRVSSYNEQFF.

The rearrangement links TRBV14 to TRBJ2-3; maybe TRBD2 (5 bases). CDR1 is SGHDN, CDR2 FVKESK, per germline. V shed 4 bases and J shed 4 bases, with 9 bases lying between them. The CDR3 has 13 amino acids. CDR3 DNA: TGTGCCAGCAGCCCGGCGGGTCCAGATACGCAGTATTTT. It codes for CASSPAGPDTQYF.

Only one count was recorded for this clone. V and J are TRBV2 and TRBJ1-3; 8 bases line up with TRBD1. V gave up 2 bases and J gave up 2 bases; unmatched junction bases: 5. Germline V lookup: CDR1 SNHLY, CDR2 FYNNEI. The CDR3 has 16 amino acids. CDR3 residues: CASSESRGRPGNTIYF. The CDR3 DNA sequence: TGTGCCAGCAGTGAAAGCAGGGGGCGGCCTGGAAACACCATATATTTT.

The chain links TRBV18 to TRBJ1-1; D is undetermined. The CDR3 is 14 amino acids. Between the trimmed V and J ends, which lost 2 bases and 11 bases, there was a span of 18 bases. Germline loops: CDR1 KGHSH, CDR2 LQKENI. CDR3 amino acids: CASSPLVGAMEAFF. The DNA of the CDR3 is TGTGCCAGCTCACCATTGGTAGGTGCGATGGAGGCTTTCTTT.

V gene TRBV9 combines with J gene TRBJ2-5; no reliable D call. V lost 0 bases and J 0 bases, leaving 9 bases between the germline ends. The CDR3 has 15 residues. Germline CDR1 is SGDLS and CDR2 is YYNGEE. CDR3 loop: CASSVEARYQETQYF. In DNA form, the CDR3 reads TGTGCCAGCAGCGTAGAGGCCAGGTACCAAGAGACCCAGTACTTC.

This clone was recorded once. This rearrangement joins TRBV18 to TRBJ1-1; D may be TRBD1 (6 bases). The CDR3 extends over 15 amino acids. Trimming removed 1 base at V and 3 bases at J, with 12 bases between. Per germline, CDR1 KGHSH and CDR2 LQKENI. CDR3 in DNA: TGTGCCAGCTCACCACTGGCGCAGGGGTACACTGAAGCTTTCTTT. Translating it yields CASSPLAQGYTEAFF.

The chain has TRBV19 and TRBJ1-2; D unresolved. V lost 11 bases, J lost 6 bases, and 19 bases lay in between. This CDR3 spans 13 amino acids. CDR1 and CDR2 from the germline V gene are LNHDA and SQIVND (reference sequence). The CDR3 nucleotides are TGTGCCGGTCGGCCTCCTAAGGGAGATGGCTACACCTTC. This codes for CAGRPPKGDGYTF.

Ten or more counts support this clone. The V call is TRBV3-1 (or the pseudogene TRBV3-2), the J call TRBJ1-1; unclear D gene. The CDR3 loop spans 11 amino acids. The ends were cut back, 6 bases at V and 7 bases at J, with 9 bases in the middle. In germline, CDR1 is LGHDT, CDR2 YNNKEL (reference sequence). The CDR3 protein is CASSSAGEAFF. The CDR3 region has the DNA TGTGCCAGCAGTTCCGCGGGTGAAGCTTTCTTT.

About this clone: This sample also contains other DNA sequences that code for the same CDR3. The CDR3 spells CASSQEGGGYTF. CDR3 sequence (DNA): TGTGCCAGCAGCCAAGAGGGGGGAGGCTACACCTTC. V and J are TRBV3-1 (or the pseudogene TRBV3-2) and TRBJ1-2; D might be TRBD1 (5 bases). Germline V gives CDR1 LGHDT, CDR2 YNNKEL (reference sequence). Trimming pared 0 bases from V and 8 bases from J, leaving 7 bases between. This CDR3 has 12 amino acids.